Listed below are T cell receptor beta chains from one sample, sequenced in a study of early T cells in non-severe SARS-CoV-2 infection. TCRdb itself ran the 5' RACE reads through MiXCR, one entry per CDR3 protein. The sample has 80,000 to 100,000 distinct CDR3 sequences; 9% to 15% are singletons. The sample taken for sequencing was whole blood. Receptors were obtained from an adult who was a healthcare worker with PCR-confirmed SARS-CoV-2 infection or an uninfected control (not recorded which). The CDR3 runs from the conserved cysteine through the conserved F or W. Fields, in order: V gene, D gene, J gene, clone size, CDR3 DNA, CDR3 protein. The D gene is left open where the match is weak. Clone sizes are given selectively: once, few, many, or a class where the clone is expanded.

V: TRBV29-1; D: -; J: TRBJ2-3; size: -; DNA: TGCAGCGGGGCTAGCGGCACAGATACGCAGTATTTT; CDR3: CSGASGTDTQYF
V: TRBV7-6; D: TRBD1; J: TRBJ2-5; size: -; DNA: TGTGCCAGCAGCACCCCGGGACAGGGGTGGGAGACCCAGTACTTC; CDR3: CASSTPGQGWETQYF
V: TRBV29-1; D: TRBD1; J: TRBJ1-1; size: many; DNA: TGCAGCGTTGGTAGGGACAGGGTCTACACTGAAGCTTTCTTT; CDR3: CSVGRDRVYTEAFF
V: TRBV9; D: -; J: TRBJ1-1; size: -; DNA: TGTGCCAGCAGCGTAGAACCACGGGCTCACACTGAAGCTTTCTTT; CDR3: CASSVEPRAHTEAFF
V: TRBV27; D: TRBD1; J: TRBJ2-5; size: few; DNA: TGTGCCAGCAGTTTGGACAGGTTTGAGACCCAGTACTTC; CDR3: CASSLDRFETQYF
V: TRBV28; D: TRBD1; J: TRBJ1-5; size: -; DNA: TGTGCCAGCAGTTCCCCAGGGGGCTATCAGCCCCAGCATTTT; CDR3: CASSSPGGYQPQHF
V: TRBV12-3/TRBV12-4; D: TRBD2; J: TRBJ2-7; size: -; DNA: TGTGCCAGCAGTTCGACTAGCGGGAAATACGAGCAGTACTTC; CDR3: CASSSTSGKYEQYF
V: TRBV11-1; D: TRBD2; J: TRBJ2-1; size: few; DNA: TGTGCCAGCAGCCCGGGACTAGTGGCTGAGCAGTTCTTC; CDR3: CASSPGLVAEQFF
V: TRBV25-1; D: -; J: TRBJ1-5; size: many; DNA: TGTGCCAGCACCCCTCCCCCCCCCTCAGGGTCCTGGTGTCTGGCCCAGCATTTT; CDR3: CASTPPPPSGSWCLAQHF
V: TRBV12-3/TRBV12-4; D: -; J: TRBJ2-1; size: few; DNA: TGTGCCAGCAGTTTTAGCGGAGCAAACAATGAGCAGTTCTTC; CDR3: CASSFSGANNEQFF
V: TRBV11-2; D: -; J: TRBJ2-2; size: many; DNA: TGTGCCAGCAGCTTAGACAAGGGGACCGGGGAGCTGTTTTTT; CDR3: CASSLDKGTGELFF
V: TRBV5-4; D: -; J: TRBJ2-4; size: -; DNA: TGTGCCAGCAGCCCCACAGGTGGTCAAAACATTCAGTACTTC; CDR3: CASSPTGGQNIQYF
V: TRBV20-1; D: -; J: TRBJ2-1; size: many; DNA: TGCAGTGCTAACGAGGTCTCCTACAATGAGCAGTTCTTC; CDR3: CSANEVSYNEQFF
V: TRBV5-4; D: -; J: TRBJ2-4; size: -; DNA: TGTGCCAGCAGTTCCTCCGGGGCCAAAAACATTCAGTACTTC; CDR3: CASSSSGAKNIQYF
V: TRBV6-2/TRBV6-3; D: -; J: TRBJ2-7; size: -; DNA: TGTGCCAGCAGTTACGGAATTTCCTACGAGCAGTACTTC; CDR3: CASSYGISYEQYF
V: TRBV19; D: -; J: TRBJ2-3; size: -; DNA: TGTGCCAGTAGTATAATCGATACCGGAGACGATACGCAGTATTTT; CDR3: CASSIIDTGDDTQYF
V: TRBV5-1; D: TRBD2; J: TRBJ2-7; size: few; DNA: TGCGCCAGCAGCTTGGCTTTAACCGGGACTAGCTACGAGCAGTACTTC; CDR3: CASSLALTGTSYEQYF
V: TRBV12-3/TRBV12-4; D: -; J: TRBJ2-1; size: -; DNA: TGTGCCAGCAGTCAGGACAGTTCACGGCAGTTCTTC; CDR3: CASSQDSSRQFF
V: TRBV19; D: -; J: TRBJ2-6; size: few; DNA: TGTGCCAGTAGTAAGGGACTGCTATCTGGGGCCAACGTCCTGACTTTC; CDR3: CASSKGLLSGANVLTF
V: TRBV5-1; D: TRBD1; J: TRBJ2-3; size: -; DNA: TGCGCCAGCAGCAAGGGACAGGGTACAGATACGCAGTATTTT; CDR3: CASSKGQGTDTQYF
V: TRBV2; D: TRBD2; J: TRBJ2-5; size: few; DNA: TGTGCCACTAGAGCGGGGGAAGAGACCCAGTACTTC; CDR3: CATRAGEETQYF
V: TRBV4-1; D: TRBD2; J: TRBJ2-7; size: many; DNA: TGCGCCAGCAGCCCCCAGCGGGAGGTTGTGGACGAGCAGTACTTC; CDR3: CASSPQREVVDEQYF
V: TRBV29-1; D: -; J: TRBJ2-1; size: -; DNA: TGCAGCGTTGAAGAGGGCCGAGGGGGCTCCTACAATGAGCAGTTCTTC; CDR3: CSVEEGRGGSYNEQFF
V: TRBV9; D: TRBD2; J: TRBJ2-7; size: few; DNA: TGTGCCAGCAGCGTATGGGCGGGAGGGCCTGTGCAGTACTTC; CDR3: CASSVWAGGPVQYF
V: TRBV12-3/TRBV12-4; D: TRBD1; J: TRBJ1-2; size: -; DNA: TGTGCCAGCAGTTTAGGCGCACAGGGGGCGGATGGCTACACCTTC; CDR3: CASSLGAQGADGYTF
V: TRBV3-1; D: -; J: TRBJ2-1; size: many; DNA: TGTGCCAGCAGCCAAGCCGGCGAGACCTACAATGAGCAGTTCTTC; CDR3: CASSQAGETYNEQFF
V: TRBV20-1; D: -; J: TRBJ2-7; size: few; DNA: TGCAGTGCTAGAGATGCCCTCCGGGGCTACGAGCAGTACTTC; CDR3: CSARDALRGYEQYF
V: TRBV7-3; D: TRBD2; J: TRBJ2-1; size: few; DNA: TGTGCCAGCAGGCAAGCGGGAGAGAATGAGCAGTTCTTC; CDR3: CASRQAGENEQFF
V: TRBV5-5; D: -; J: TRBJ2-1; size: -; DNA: TGTGCCAGCAGCTTGGAGGTCTACAATGAGCAGTTCTTC; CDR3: CASSLEVYNEQFF
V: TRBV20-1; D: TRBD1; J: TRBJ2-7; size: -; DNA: TGCAGTGCTAGATTCCCGGGACAGGTCTACGAGCAGTACTTC; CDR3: CSARFPGQVYEQYF
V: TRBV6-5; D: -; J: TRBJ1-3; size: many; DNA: TGTGCCAGCAGTTACGTCGCAGGGTCCACCATATATTTT; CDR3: CASSYVAGSTIYF
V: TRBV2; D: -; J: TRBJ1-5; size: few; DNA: TGTGCCAGCACTGGGGGGTTCTATCAGCCCCAGCATTTT; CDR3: CASTGGFYQPQHF
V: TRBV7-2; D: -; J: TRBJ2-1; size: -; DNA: TGTGCCAGCAGCTTAGCGGGAGGGGGCGATGAGCAGTTCTTC; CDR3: CASSLAGGGDEQFF